This T cell receptor beta chain was observed in a study of T cells in Graves' hyperthyroidism and ophthalmopathy. Researchers amplified the TCR beta CDR3 regions from RNA transcripts. First-round RT-PCR with HTBI primers amplified the TCR CDR3 region. TCRdb processed the multiplex PCR reads anew with MiXCR; each CDR3 protein has one entry. The table has approximately 600,000 distinct CDR3 sequences, roughly 15% seen once. CDR3 size: 13 residues. Trimming took off 4 bases at V and 1 base at J, with 5 bases between the two ends. Germline V lookup: CDR1 SGHRS, CDR2 YFSETQ. This clonotype was recorded at least ten times.

This clonotype originated in a woman aged 40 to 50 with Graves' ophthalmopathy. The sequencing sample was made of blood. This chain uses TRBV5-1 with TRBJ2-2; D not certain. The CDR3 DNA follows: TGCGCCAGCAGCCAAGTGAACACCGGGGAGCTGTTTTTT. Amino acid sequence: CASSQVNTGELFF.